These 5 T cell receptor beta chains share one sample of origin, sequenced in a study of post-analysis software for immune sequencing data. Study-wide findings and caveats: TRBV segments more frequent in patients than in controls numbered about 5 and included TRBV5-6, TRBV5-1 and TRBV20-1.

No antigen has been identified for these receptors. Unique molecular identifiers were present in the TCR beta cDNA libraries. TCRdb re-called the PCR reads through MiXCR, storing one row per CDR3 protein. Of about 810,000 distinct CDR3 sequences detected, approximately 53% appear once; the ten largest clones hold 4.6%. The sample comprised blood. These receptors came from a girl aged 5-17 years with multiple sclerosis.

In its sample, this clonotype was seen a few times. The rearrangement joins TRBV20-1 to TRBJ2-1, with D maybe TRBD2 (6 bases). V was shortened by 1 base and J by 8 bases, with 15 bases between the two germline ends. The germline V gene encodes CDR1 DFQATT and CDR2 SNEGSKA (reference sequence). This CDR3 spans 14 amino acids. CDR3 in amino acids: CSARAHGSRYEQFF. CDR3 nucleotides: TGCAGTGCTAGAGCCCACGGGAGTCGCTATGAGCAGTTCTTC.

CDR3 DNA sequence: TGTGCCAGCAGCCAAGACTACAGGGGTAATGAGCAGTTCTTC. Its translation: CASSQDYRGNEQFF. V is TRBV3-1 and J is TRBJ2-1; 7 bases align to TRBD1. After removal of 0 bases from V and 7 bases from J, the junction contained 3 bases not matched to a gene. This CDR3 spans 14 amino acids. CDR1 is LGHDT, CDR2 YNNKEL, per germline (reference sequence).

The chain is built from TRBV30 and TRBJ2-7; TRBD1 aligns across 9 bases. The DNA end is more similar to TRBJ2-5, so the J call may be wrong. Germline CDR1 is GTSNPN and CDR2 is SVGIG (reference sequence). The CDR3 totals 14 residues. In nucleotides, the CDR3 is TGTGCCTGGAGTGGCCACAGGGGGCGGGAGACCCAGTACTTC. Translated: CAWSGHRGRETQYF.

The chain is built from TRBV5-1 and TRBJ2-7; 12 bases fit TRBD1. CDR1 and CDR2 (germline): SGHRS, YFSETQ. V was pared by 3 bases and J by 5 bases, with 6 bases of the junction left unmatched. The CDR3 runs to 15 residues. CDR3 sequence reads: CASSWAGTGGDEQYF. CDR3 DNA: TGCGCCAGCAGCTGGGCCGGGACAGGGGGCGACGAGCAGTACTTC.

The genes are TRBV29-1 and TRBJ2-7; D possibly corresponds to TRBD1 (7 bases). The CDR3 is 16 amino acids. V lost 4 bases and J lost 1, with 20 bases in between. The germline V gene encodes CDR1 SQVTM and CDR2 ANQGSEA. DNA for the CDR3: TGCAGCGTTGGTGCCCCTAGGCAGGGGGGATCCTACGAGCAGTACTTC. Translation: CSVGAPRQGGSYEQYF.